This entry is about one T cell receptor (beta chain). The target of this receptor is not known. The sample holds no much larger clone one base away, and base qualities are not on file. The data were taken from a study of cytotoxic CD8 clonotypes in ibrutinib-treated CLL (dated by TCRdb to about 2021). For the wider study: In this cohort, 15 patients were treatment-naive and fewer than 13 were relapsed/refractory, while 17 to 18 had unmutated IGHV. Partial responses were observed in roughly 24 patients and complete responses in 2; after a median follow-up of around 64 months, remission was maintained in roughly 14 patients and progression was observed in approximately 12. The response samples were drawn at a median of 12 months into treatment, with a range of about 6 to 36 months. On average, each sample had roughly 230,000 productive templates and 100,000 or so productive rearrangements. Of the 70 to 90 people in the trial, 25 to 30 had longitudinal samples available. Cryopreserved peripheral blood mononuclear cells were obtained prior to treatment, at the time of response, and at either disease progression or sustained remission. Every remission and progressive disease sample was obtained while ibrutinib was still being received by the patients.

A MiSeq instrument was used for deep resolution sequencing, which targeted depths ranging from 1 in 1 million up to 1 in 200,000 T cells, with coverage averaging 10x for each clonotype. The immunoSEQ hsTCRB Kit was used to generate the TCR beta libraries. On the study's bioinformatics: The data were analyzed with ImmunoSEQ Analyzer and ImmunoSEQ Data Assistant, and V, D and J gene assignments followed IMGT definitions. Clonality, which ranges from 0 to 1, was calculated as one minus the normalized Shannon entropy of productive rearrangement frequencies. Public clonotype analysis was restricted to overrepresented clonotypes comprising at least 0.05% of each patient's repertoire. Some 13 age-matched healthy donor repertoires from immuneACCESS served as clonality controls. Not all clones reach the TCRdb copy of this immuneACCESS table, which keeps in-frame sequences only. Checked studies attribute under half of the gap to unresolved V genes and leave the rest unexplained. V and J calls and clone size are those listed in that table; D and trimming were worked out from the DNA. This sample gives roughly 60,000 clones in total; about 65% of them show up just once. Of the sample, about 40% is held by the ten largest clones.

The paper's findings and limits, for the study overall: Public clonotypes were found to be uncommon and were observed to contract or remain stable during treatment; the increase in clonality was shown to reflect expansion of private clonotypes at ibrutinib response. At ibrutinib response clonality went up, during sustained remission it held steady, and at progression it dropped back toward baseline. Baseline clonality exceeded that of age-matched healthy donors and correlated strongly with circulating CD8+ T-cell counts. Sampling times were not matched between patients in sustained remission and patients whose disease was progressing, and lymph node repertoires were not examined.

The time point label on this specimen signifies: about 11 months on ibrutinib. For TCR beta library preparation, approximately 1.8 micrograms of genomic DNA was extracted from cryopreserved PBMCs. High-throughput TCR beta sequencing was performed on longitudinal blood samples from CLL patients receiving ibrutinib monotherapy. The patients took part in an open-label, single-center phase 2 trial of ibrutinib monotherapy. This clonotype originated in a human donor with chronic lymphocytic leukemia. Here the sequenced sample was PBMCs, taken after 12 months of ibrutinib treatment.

The CDR3 region: CASSPTGEYTEAFF. The DNA is TGTGCCAGCAGCCCCACAGGGGAGTACACTGAAGCTTTCTTT. The chain is encoded by TRBV5-6 joined to TRBJ1-1, and TRBD1 matches 7 of the central bases. The CDR1 and CDR2 encoded by the germline V gene are SGHDT and YYEEEE. The CDR3 measures 14 amino acids from cysteine to phenylalanine. The retained sequence is limited to the CDR3, 42 bases, with the frame set at the first base. V has 4 bases trimmed and J has 3 bases trimmed; junction bases matching no gene number 6.